The 24 T cell receptor beta chains below come from one sample, sequenced in a study of human T cells and chemical hapten exposure. Time point in this sample: patch test 1, 2 weeks after DPC sensitization. Treatment meaning: therapeutic diphenylcyclopropenone sensitization with weekly scalp DPC. TCRdb called the RACE reads again in MiXCR, with one record for every CDR3 protein. The table shows 180,000 or so distinct CDR3 sequences, with about 14% occurring only once. Sequencing was performed on whole blood, taken in connection with sensitization to the hapten diphenylcyclopropenone (DPC). The origin of the receptors is a woman in her twenties or thirties with alopecia areata. Some clones in this sample may be carry-over from other donors' samples.

As for this clonotype: A clone one base away is much larger, so this may be a read error. This chain uses TRBV6-1 with TRBJ2-1, with TRBD2 matching over 14 bases. Germline CDR1 MNHNS, CDR2 SASEGT. This CDR3 is built from 15 residues. The CDR3 coding sequence is TGTGCCATGGGGACCGGGACTAGCGGGAGAAATGAGCGGTTCTTC. This encodes CAMGTGTSGRNERFF.

V usage is TRBV11-2 and J usage is TRBJ2-1; TRBD2 might be the D (6 bases). Trimming left V 5 bases short and J 5 bases short, with 13 bases between. The CDR3 runs to 14 residues. Germline lookup yields CDR1 SGHAT and CDR2 FQNNGV. The CDR3 here is CASSLGERDNEQFF. CDR3 bases: TGTGCCAGCAGCCTGGGCGAGCGGGACAATGAGCAGTTCTTC.

This sequence joins TRBV6-2 or TRBV6-3 and TRBJ1-1; D gene ambiguous. The germline gives CDR1 MNHEY, CDR2 SVGEGT. The germline V and J ends were trimmed by 2 bases and 2 bases, with 15 bases remaining between them. The CDR3 extends over 16 amino acids. CDR3 nucleotide sequence: TGTGCCAGCAGTTACACCACCTTGGGTGTCAACACTGAAGCTTTCTTT. Its translation is CASSYTTLGVNTEAFF.

This clonotype has a count of ten or more. This chain uses TRBV5-4 with TRBJ1-4; D is undetermined. Trimming shortened V by 0 bases and J by 8 bases, and 11 bases separated the two germline ends. The CDR3 contains 14 residues. Germline V gives CDR1 SGHNT, CDR2 YYREEE (reference sequence). The DNA of the CDR3 is TGTGCCAGCAGCTTGGATGGCAGGTCCGAAAAACTGTTTTTT. Residues: CASSLDGRSEKLFF.

The chain has TRBV28 and TRBJ1-4, with D tentatively TRBD1 (5 bases). V lost 5 bases and J 2 bases, leaving 12 bases between the germline ends. The CDR3 totals 15 residues. Germline CDR1 and CDR2: MDHEN and SYDVKM. Here the CDR3 reads CASSPGGWTNEKLFF. CDR3 nucleotides: TGTGCCAGCAGTCCGGGGGGATGGACTAATGAAAAACTGTTTTTT.

This rearrangement joins TRBV10-3 to TRBJ1-2; D unclear. The CDR3 has 11 residues. V was shortened by 8 bases and J by 5 bases, with 9 bases between the two germline ends. CDR1 is ENHRY, CDR2 SYGVKD, per germline. CDR3 sequence: CAILQPYGYTF. The CDR3 DNA reads TGTGCCATCTTACAACCTTATGGCTACACCTTC.

The rearrangement joins TRBV29-1 to TRBJ1-1; D gene uncertain. The CDR3 loop spans 11 amino acids. CDR1 SQVTM and CDR2 ANQGSEA come from the germline V gene. Trimming pared 0 bases from V and 8 bases from J, leaving 7 bases between. This chain's CDR3 is CSVEEGLEAFF. The CDR3 DNA reads TGCAGCGTTGAAGAAGGACTAGAAGCTTTCTTT.

The chain employs TRBV7-9 and TRBJ1-2; TRBD1 matches at 7 bases. Germline V gene data show CDR1 as SEHNR and CDR2 as FQNEAQ (reference sequence). After removal of 3 bases from V and 0 bases from J, the junction contained 7 bases not matched to a gene. This CDR3 contains 16 residues. The CDR3 nucleotides read TGTGCCAGCAGCTTCTTAGGGACAGAAGCTAACTATGGCTACACCTTC. Protein sequence: CASSFLGTEANYGYTF.

This clonotype was observed at least ten times. The genes are TRBV7-2 and TRBJ1-1; D may be TRBD1 (6 bases). The germline V gene has CDR1 SGHTA and CDR2 FQGNSA. The CDR3 contains 13 residues. Trimming took off 8 bases at V and 1 base at J, with 11 bases between the two ends. CDR3 protein: CASSQGPNTEAFF. The CDR3 bases are TGTGCCAGCTCCCAGGGGCCGAACACTGAAGCTTTCTTT. Full variable domain (rest looked up from reference TRBV7-2 and TRBJ1-1): GAGVSQSPSNKVTEKGKDVELRCDPISGHTALYWYRQSLGQGLEFLIYFQGNSAPDKSGLPSDRFSAERTGGSVSTLTIQRTQQEDSAVYLCASSQGPNTEAFFGQGTRLTVV.

This clonotype was observed a handful of times. This chain links TRBV12-3 or TRBV12-4 with TRBJ1-3; no clear D gene. Trimming cost V 8 bases and J 0 bases, with 8 bases left between them. The CDR3 consists of 13 residues. CDR3 bases: TGTGCCAGCGGACCGATCTCTGGAAACACCATATATTTT. This codes for CASGPISGNTIYF.

In this sample, this clonotype turned up a few times. The V and J genes are TRBV12-3 or TRBV12-4 and TRBJ2-1, with D possibly being TRBD1 (5 bases). The V gene lost 7 bases and the J gene lost 4 bases, with 11 bases spanning the gap. The CDR3 has 13 residues. The CDR3 region has the DNA TGTGCCAGCAACAGACAGAGATACAATGAGCAGTTCTTC. It yields the protein CASNRQRYNEQFF.

The rearrangement links TRBV18 to TRBJ2-5; a weak D match, TRBD2 (6 bases). Germline assignment: CDR1 KGHSH and CDR2 LQKENI. This CDR3 comprises 15 residues. The germline V and J ends were trimmed by 1 base and 3 bases, with 12 bases remaining between them. CDR3 amino acids: CASSPRLLAEETQYF. DNA of the CDR3: TGTGCCAGCTCACCACGTTTACTAGCAGAAGAGACCCAGTACTTC. Full variable domain (remainder filled in from reference TRBV18 and TRBJ2-5): NAGVMQNPRHLVRRRGQEARLRCSPMKGHSHVYWYRQLPEEGLKFMVYLQKENIIDESGMPKERFSAEFPKEGPSILRIQQVVRGDSAAYFCASSPRLLAEETQYFGPGTRLLVL.

This sequence joins TRBV20-1 and TRBJ2-1, with a weak D call TRBD2 (5 bases). This CDR3 comprises 16 residues. CDR1 is DFQATT, CDR2 SNEGSKA, per germline (reference sequence). With 2 bases removed from V and 2 bases from J, the gap between germline ends came to 16 bases. DNA of the CDR3: TGCAGTGCTAGATCTAGCCGGTTCGGGGCCTACAATGAGCAGTTCTTC. Its protein product is CSARSSRFGAYNEQFF.

This clonotype was observed many times. The chain has TRBV9 and TRBJ1-6; 9 bases line up with TRBD1. With V trimmed by 5 bases and J by 5 bases, 8 bases remained unmatched. Germline values: CDR1 SGDLS, CDR2 YYNGEE. This CDR3 comprises 16 residues. This CDR3 is CASSQGQGIHNSPLHF. Written as DNA, the CDR3 is TGTGCCAGCAGTCAAGGACAGGGGATACATAATTCACCCCTCCACTTT.

This clonotype was observed a few times. The chain links TRBV19 to TRBJ1-2; D may be TRBD1 (6 bases). In germline, CDR1 is LNHDA, CDR2 SQIVND (reference sequence). CDR3 length: 15 amino acids. With 1 base removed from V and 8 bases from J, the gap between germline ends came to 17 bases. The CDR3 sequence: CASSIAHSGTKGYTF. CDR3 nucleotide sequence: TGTGCCAGTAGTATAGCACATTCCGGGACAAAGGGCTACACCTTC.

This rearrangement joins TRBV7-2 to TRBJ2-1; D not certain. Germline V gene data show CDR1 as SGHTA and CDR2 as FQGNSA. The CDR3 totals 13 residues. V dropped 2 bases and J dropped 7 bases, with 9 bases sitting between them. The CDR3 is CASSLLLANEQFF. The CDR3 nucleotides are TGTGCCAGCAGCTTACTCTTAGCAAATGAGCAGTTCTTC. The whole variable domain, filled in from reference TRBV7-2 and TRBJ2-1, reads GAGVSQSPSNKVTEKGKDVELRCDPISGHTALYWYRQSLGQGLEFLIYFQGNSAPDKSGLPSDRFSAERTGGSVSTLTIQRTQQEDSAVYLCASSLLLANEQFFGPGTRLTVL.

This clonotype was observed at least ten times. The J gene is TRBJ2-2, the V gene TRBV5-1, with TRBD1 matching over 8 bases. CDR1 and CDR2 (germline): SGHRS, YFSETQ. The V and J ends lost 4 bases and 6 bases, in that order; junction bases with no gene match: 11. The CDR3 is 16 amino acids. The CDR3 spells CASSTSTGAVPGELFF. As DNA, the CDR3 is TGCGCCAGCAGCACTTCGACAGGGGCCGTCCCCGGGGAGCTGTTTTTT. Using reference TRBV5-1 and TRBJ2-2 for the parts outside the CDR3, the full variable domain is KAGVTQTPRYLIKTRGQQVTLSCSPISGHRSVSWYQQTPGQGLQFLFEYFSETQRNKGNFPGRFSGRQFSNSRSEMNVSTLELGDSALYLCASSTSTGAVPGELFFGEGSRLTVL.

This clonotype was observed at least ten times. The V call is TRBV28, the J call TRBJ1-6; possibly TRBD1 for D (5 bases). The V end lost 2 bases, the J end lost 7 bases, and 18 bases lay between the germline ends. Germline CDR1 is MDHEN and CDR2 is SYDVKM. This CDR3 spans 17 amino acids. The chain's CDR3 is CASSLIWSGTGNSPLHF. The CDR3 nucleotides are TGTGCCAGCAGTTTAATTTGGTCTGGGACGGGAAATTCACCCCTCCACTTT.

This clonotype was counted at least ten times. The rearrangement links TRBV7-8 to TRBJ1-5; D gene ambiguous. This CDR3 is built from 16 residues. Germline CDR1 is SGHVS and CDR2 is FQNEAQ. V dropped 0 bases and J dropped 0 bases, with 9 bases sitting between them. The chain's CDR3 is CASSLAQTISNQPQHF. The CDR3 DNA reads as TGTGCCAGCAGCTTAGCTCAGACTATTAGCAATCAGCCCCAGCATTTT. The full variable domain, its missing parts supplied by reference TRBV7-8 and TRBJ1-5, is GAGVSQSPRYKVAKRGQDVALRCDPISGHVSLFWYQQALGQGPEFLTYFQNEAQLDKSGLPSDRFFAERPEGSVSTLKIQRTQQEDSAVYLCASSLAQTISNQPQHFGDGTRLSIL.

This clonotype showed up just a few times. This chain uses TRBV5-1 with TRBJ2-3, with 10 bases fitting TRBD2. J lost 3 bases, V lost 4 bases, and 17 bases had no gene match. Germline V lookup: CDR1 SGHRS, CDR2 YFSETQ. The CDR3 is 19 residues long. The CDR3 DNA is TGCGCCAGCAGCACCGGATGGGAGCGGGAGGGCCCCTGGACAGATACGCAGTATTTT. It yields the protein CASSTGWEREGPWTDTQYF.

This clonotype appeared a few times. V and J are TRBV5-1 and TRBJ1-1; 7 bases are a match to TRBD1. Germline V gives CDR1 SGHRS, CDR2 YFSETQ. With 0 bases clipped from V and 1 base from J, the junction kept 3 bases outside the gene matches. This CDR3 has 15 amino acids. CDR3 coding DNA: TGCGCCAGCAGCTTGGACGGACAGGCGAACACTGAAGCTTTCTTT. Translated, it gives CASSLDGQANTEAFF.

The CDR3 DNA reads as TGCAGCGCCTCCGCCTTGCCCTCCGGGGAGCTGTTTTTT. Its protein product is CSASALPSGELFF. The rearrangement links TRBV29-1 to TRBJ2-2; no definite D call. The germline CDR1 and CDR2 sequences are SQVTM and ANQGSEA. CDR3 length equals 13 residues. V shed 7 bases and J shed 6 bases, with 15 bases lying between them.

This clonotype was counted a few times. This chain connects TRBV5-1 to TRBJ1-2; D remains unclear. The CDR3 is made up of 16 amino acids. The ends were cut back, 2 bases at V and 5 bases at J, with 19 bases in the middle. Germline CDR1 is SGHRS and CDR2 is YFSETQ. CDR3 nucleotides: TGCGCCAGCAGCTTTATCCGAGAGCCCGCACAGTATGGCTACACCTTC. Protein product: CASSFIREPAQYGYTF.

This clonotype was seen a few times. The gene calls are TRBV4-2 and TRBJ2-3; 7 positions match TRBD1. The length of the CDR3 is 20 residues. From germline, CDR1 is LGHNA and CDR2 YNFKEQ. V was pared by 0 bases and J by 0 bases, with 15 bases of the junction left unmatched. The CDR3 sequence: CASSQDGSYRDSASTDTQYF. The CDR3 DNA reads as TGTGCCAGCAGCCAAGATGGGAGCTATAGGGACAGCGCTAGCACAGATACGCAGTATTTT.